This T cell receptor beta chain was documented in a study of blood T cells in healthy people across ages. Donors were systemically healthy Caucasian individuals from Russia aged 6 to 90 years. Total RNA, at least 5 micrograms per sample, was extracted from PBMCs. Alongside a J-beta primer mix, a sample-barcoded 5' primer served in a second PCR lasting 7 to 11 cycles. Each CDR3 protein gets one entry after TCRdb re-called the 5' RACE reads with MiXCR. Of 780,000 or so distinct CDR3 sequences listed, approximately 55% are singletons. The V gene's germline CDR1 is DFQATT and CDR2 SNEGSKA (reference sequence). V dropped 3 bases and J dropped 0 bases, with 6 bases sitting between them. The CDR3 is made up of 13 amino acids.

Material: blood. The rearrangement joins TRBV20-1 to TRBJ2-1; D may be TRBD2 (5 bases). This receptor was taken from a man older than 75 in good health. The chain's CDR3 is CSASGDSYNEQFF. CDR3 sequence (DNA): TGCAGTGCTAGCGGGGACTCCTACAATGAGCAGTTCTTC.